A single T cell receptor (beta chain) is shown here with its context. Its matching antigen is unknown. This sample stems from a study of cytomegalovirus exposure and HLA in healthy donors. Here immunoSEQ multiplex PCR was the method, and the copy in TCRdb shows in-frame clones only, minus some. The sample consists of 150,000 to 200,000 clones, roughly nine tenths of them appearing once. Study-wide points: In a later analysis, first-cohort TCR clusters were found to tend to co-occur in the 130 or so validation repertoires. The study labeled 180 or so TCR beta chains cytomegalovirus-associated.

The CDR3 contains 13 residues. CDR1 and CDR2 (germline): SGHRS, YFSETQ. V was clipped by 4 bases and J by 4 bases, with 9 bases between them. The clonotype comes from a man younger than 35 in good health and CMV-seropositive. This rearrangement joins TRBV5-1 to TRBJ2-1; possible D gene TRBD2, 6 bases. The material sequenced was PBMCs. CDR3: CASSVDYYNEQFF. The CDR3, as DNA: TGCGCCAGCAGCGTGGACTATTACAATGAGCAGTTCTTC.